This T cell receptor (beta chain) came from a study of blood T cell repertoires in COVID-19. Whole-study context: The origin of the acute and convalescent COVID-19 samples was the United States, Italy and Spain. Sources were T cells, B-cell-depleted T cells, or PBMCs; the material itself was cDNA or gDNA.

Germline loops: CDR1 SGHTA, CDR2 FQGNSA. V trimming: 9 bases; J trimming: 1 base; junction bases outside the gene matches: 10. The CDR3 is 16 residues long. As processed by the authors: Counts of nucleated cells, estimated from reference gene primer amplification, were obtained. Libraries were prepared by immunoSEQ multiplex PCR; TCRdb keeps only in-frame clonotypes and omits some of them. V, J and clone size reflect that table, while D and trimming were determined from the DNA. The table has under 200,000 clones, around 80% seen once; the top ten hold approximately 7%. V gene TRBV7-2 combines with J gene TRBJ2-3; 10 nucleotides align to TRBD2. The receptor comes from a man in his 70s with active or convalescent COVID-19. Sequenced sample: peripheral blood. CDR3 in DNA: TGTGCCAGTTCCAGCGGGGGGGCGTACGGCACAGATACGCAGTATTTT. It codes for CASSSGGAYGTDTQYF. Using reference TRBV7-2 and TRBJ2-3 for the parts outside the CDR3, the full variable domain is GAGVSQSPSNKVTEKGKDVELRCDPISGHTALYWYRQSLGQGLEFLIYFQGNSAPDKSGLPSDRFSAERTGGSVSTLTIQRTQQEDSAVYLCASSSGGAYGTDTQYFGPGTRLTVL.